Below, 9 T cell receptor beta chains from the same sample are listed, as sequenced in a study of shared T cell receptors in the human thymus. Libraries were prepared by immunoSEQ multiplex PCR; TCRdb keeps only in-frame clonotypes and omits some of them. The sample consists of around 730,000 clones, 80% to 90% of them appearing once. Another study also made use of these data, one on human thymus T cells.

The specimen sequenced was thymocytes. The receptors originated from a girl in the first two years of life with a congenital heart defect.

The chain is built from TRBV23-1 and TRBJ1-6; TRBD1 matches 9 bases. TRBV23-1 is flagged as an ORF with uncertain function. Trimming took 2 bases from V and 3 from J; bases not matched to a gene: 5. The CDR3 is made up of 17 amino acids. CDR3 bases: TGCGCCAGCAGTCAAAAAGGGACAGGGAACTATAATTCACCCCTCCACTTT. The encoded protein is CASSQKGTGNYNSPLHF.

The gene calls are TRBV5-1 and TRBJ2-1, with TRBD2 matching 10 bases. The germline V gene has CDR1 SGHRS and CDR2 YFSETQ. The junction had 4 bases not matched to a gene; V was cut back by 1 base and J by 6 bases. The CDR3 extends over 15 amino acids. In nucleotides, the CDR3 is TGCGCCAGCAGCTTGTTTAGCGGGGGGAGCAATGAGCAGTTCTTC. Translation gives CASSLFSGGSNEQFF.

The gene calls are TRBV6-1 and TRBJ2-7; D might be TRBD2 (6 bases). Germline values: CDR1 MNHNS, CDR2 SASEGT. Trimming cost V 5 bases and J 2 bases, with 13 bases left between them. The CDR3 sequence is 14 residues long. The CDR3 coding sequence is TGTGCCAGCAGTTCCTACCGGGAGCCCTACGAGCAGTACTTC. Its protein product is CASSSYREPYEQYF.

The chain has TRBV27 and TRBJ2-7; D is perhaps TRBD1 (6 bases). V was shortened by 6 bases and J by 7 bases, with 25 bases between the two germline ends. The CDR3 sequence is 16 residues long. Germline lookup yields CDR1 MNHEY and CDR2 SMNVEV (reference sequence). CDR3 loop: CASSPNGHRKGTEQYF. In DNA form, the CDR3 reads TGTGCCAGCAGCCCTAACGGTCACCGAAAAGGGACAGAGCAGTACTTC.

The J gene is TRBJ1-5, the V gene TRBV28; 7 nucleotides line up with TRBD1. The length of the CDR3 is 17 residues. After removal of 6 bases from V and 3 bases from J, the junction contained 14 bases not matched to a gene. CDR1 and CDR2 from the germline V gene are MDHEN and SYDVKM. CDR3 bases: TGTGCCAGCAGGCCCGGTGGGAGGAGGGGGCTCAATCAGCCCCAGCATTTT. Its translation: CASRPGGRRGLNQPQHF. The full variable domain, completed using reference TRBV28 and TRBJ1-5, is DVKVTQSSRYLVKRTGEKVFLECVQDMDHENMFWYRQDPGLGLRLIYFSYDVKMKEKGDIPEGYSVSREKKERFSLILESASTNQTSMYLCASRPGGRRGLNQPQHFGDGTRLSIL.

This chain joins TRBV29-1 and TRBJ1-1, with D uncertain. Between the trimmed V and J ends, which lost 6 bases and 1 base, there was a span of 9 bases. The CDR3 loop spans 12 amino acids. Germline loops: CDR1 SQVTM, CDR2 ANQGSEA. The CDR3 reads CSVPYKNTEAFF. For the CDR3, the DNA is TGCAGCGTCCCGTACAAGAACACTGAAGCTTTCTTT. Looking up the rest from reference TRBV29-1 and TRBJ1-1 gives the full variable domain: SAVISQKPSRDICQRGTSLTIQCQVDSQVTMMFWYRQQPGQSLTLIATANQGSEATYESGFVIDKFPISRPNLTFSTLTVSNMSPEDSSIYLCSVPYKNTEAFFGQGTRLTVV.

The J gene is TRBJ1-2, the V gene TRBV29-1; no clear D. The CDR3 has 20 residues. Trimming cost V 2 bases and J 6 bases, with 34 bases left between them. From germline, CDR1 is SQVTM and CDR2 ANQGSEA. The CDR3 spells CSVESPPKLTQGLIGHGYTF. In DNA, the CDR3 is TGCAGCGTTGAATCCCCCCCAAAACTGACCCAAGGACTTATCGGGCATGGCTACACCTTC.

This clone was counted between two and nine times. The rearrangement uses TRBV2 and TRBJ1-4; no definite D call. V lost 6 bases and J 6 bases, leaving 8 bases between the germline ends. The length of the CDR3 is 12 residues. Germline V gene lookup returns CDR1 SNHLY and CDR2 FYNNEI. CDR3 sequence (DNA): TGTGCCAGCAGCCAAATTTATGAAAAACTGTTTTTT. Translating gives CASSQIYEKLFF.

This clone is a singleton in its sample. The genes are TRBV6-5 and TRBJ2-1; 13 bases agree with TRBD2. The CDR3 runs 15 residues. J gave up 10 bases and V 6 bases, and 9 bases lay outside the gene matches. CDR1 MNHEY and CDR2 SVGAGI come from the germline V gene. CDR3 sequence reads: CASSQRGLAGEEQFF. Here the CDR3 DNA reads TGTGCCAGCAGCCAAAGAGGACTAGCGGGGGAAGAGCAGTTCTTC.